A single sample gave rise to the 24 T cell receptor beta chains below, sequenced in a study of T cell repertoires in cytomegalovirus infection. These receptors' targets are unknown. TCRdb processed the reads anew with MiXCR; each CDR3 protein has one entry. The sample includes fewer than 900,000 distinct CDR3 sequences, roughly 28% seen only once; the top ten take around 13%. The sample here was cultured CD8+ T cells from PBMCs, taken from culture after CMV antigen stimulation. All receptors derive from a human donor in good health (CMV status not recorded). Some clones in this sample may be carry-over from other donors' samples.

This clonotype was observed a few times. V and J are TRBV12-3 or TRBV12-4 and TRBJ1-4, with no clear D. V lost 5 bases and J lost 6, with 16 bases in between. The CDR3 runs 15 residues. DNA for the CDR3: TGTGCCAGCAGTCACTTCGGTAGCCCCCATGAAAAACTGTTTTTT. Translating it yields CASSHFGSPHEKLFF.

This clonotype appeared many times. A read error may account for a junction end that differs from germline. The V and J genes are TRBV7-7 and TRBJ1-3; 7 nucleotides match TRBD1. This CDR3 spans 15 amino acids. From germline, CDR1 is SSHAT and CDR2 FNYEAQ (reference sequence). Here the CDR3 reads CASSWTGTSGNTIYF. CDR3 sequence (DNA): TGTGCTAGCAGCTGGACAGGAACCTCTGGAAACACCATATATTTT.

The genes are TRBV6-1 and TRBJ1-1; D is possibly TRBD1 (6 bases). The CDR3 spans 16 residues. V gave up 2 bases and J gave up 1 base, with 14 bases separating them. Germline V gene sequence: CDR1 MNHNS, CDR2 SASEGT. Written as DNA, the CDR3 is TGTGCCAGCAGTGAAAGGTGGGGGGGCGAGAACACTGAAGCTTTCTTT. It codes for CASSERWGGENTEAFF.

CDR3 DNA: TGCGCCAGCAGCCAACTAGCGGGGGGTAACACAGATACGCAGTATTTT. Translated, it gives CASSQLAGGNTDTQYF. J is TRBJ2-3 and V is TRBV4-1; 11 bases are shared with TRBD2. The junction had 3 bases not matched to a gene; V was cut back by 2 bases and J by 2 bases. This CDR3 has 16 residues. Per the germline V gene, CDR1 is MGHRA and CDR2 is YSYEKL.

The rearrangement joins TRBV4-1 to TRBJ2-5; D might be TRBD2 (5 bases). CDR3 length equals 14 residues. The germline V gene encodes CDR1 MGHRA and CDR2 YSYEKL. With 0 bases removed from V and 5 bases from J, the gap between germline ends came to 10 bases. The CDR3 is CASSQEWGVETQYF. The CDR3 region has the DNA TGCGCCAGCAGCCAAGAGTGGGGAGTTGAGACCCAGTACTTC.

This clonotype was seen at least ten times. In DNA form, the CDR3 reads TGTGCCATCAGGACGACCTCGCTCAACTATGGCTACACCTTC. It yields the protein CAIRTTSLNYGYTF. The chain couples TRBV10-3 to TRBJ1-2; D uncertain. V was cut by 6 bases and J by 2 bases, with 13 bases left in between. Germline CDR1 and CDR2: ENHRY and SYGVKD. This CDR3 is built from 14 residues.

The rearrangement links TRBV24-1 to TRBJ2-6, with 9 bases that match TRBD1. Germline CDR1 and CDR2: KGHDR and SFDVKD. The CDR3 loop spans 19 amino acids. The J segment lost 4 bases and the V segment lost 3 bases, leaving 12 bases of the junction unmatched. The CDR3: CATSDVSGQGQPGANVLTF. The CDR3 region has the DNA TGTGCCACCAGTGATGTCTCGGGACAGGGACAACCCGGGGCCAACGTCCTGACTTTC.

This chain connects TRBV4-1 to TRBJ2-1; TRBD2 agrees at 9 bases. The CDR3 has 13 residues. Losses at the gene ends were 4 bases for V and 8 bases for J; bases not matched to a gene: 3. The germline V gene encodes CDR1 MGHRA and CDR2 YSYEKL. The CDR3 DNA reads TGCGCCAGCAGCCTCGGGACTAGCTATGAGCAGTTCTTC. It is translated as CASSLGTSYEQFF.

This clonotype was seen a few times. The chain is built from TRBV24-1 and TRBJ1-2; TRBD1 agrees at 8 bases. V shed 6 bases and J 3 bases; nucleotides not matched to a gene: 8. The germline V gene has CDR1 KGHDR and CDR2 SFDVKD. This CDR3 spans 15 amino acids. The chain's CDR3 is CATSSPGTGYYGYTF. The CDR3 region has the DNA TGTGCCACCAGTTCTCCCGGGACAGGTTACTATGGCTACACCTTC.

The CDR3 DNA reads as TGTGCCAGTAGTACTTTCAGGGAACCCGGGGAGCTGTTTTTT. Protein sequence: CASSTFREPGELFF. The rearrangement uses TRBV19 and TRBJ2-2; TRBD1 might be the D (5 bases). Germline V gives CDR1 LNHDA, CDR2 SQIVND (reference sequence). Trimming shortened V by 4 bases and J by 6 bases, and 12 bases separated the two germline ends. This CDR3 contains 14 residues.

The V gene is TRBV19, the J gene TRBJ2-2; D ambiguous. The germline gives CDR1 LNHDA, CDR2 SQIVND (reference sequence). The CDR3 totals 17 residues. With 2 bases removed from V and 0 bases from J, the gap between germline ends came to 13 bases. The CDR3, as DNA: TGTGCCAGTAGTATAAGGGTGCAGCGAACGAACACCGGGGAGCTGTTTTTT. It yields the protein CASSIRVQRTNTGELFF.

In this sample, this clonotype turned up many times. The chain uses TRBV7-3 and TRBJ2-3; D unclear. Trimming took off 5 bases at V and 3 bases at J, with 12 bases between the two ends. Germline CDR1 SGHTA, CDR2 FQGTGA. The CDR3 loop spans 14 amino acids. CDR3 sequence (DNA): TGTGCCAGCAGCCCTTACTTCGGTACAGATACGCAGTATTTT. Translated, it gives CASSPYFGTDTQYF.

This clonotype came up many times. The chain joins TRBV7-9 to TRBJ1-5, with TRBD1 matching over 8 bases. The V segment lost 1 base and the J segment 0 bases; nucleotides outside the gene matches: 2. The germline CDR1 and CDR2 sequences are SEHNR and FQNEAQ (reference sequence). There are 16 residues in the CDR3. CDR3: CASSLGDRNSNQPQHF. CDR3 nucleotides: TGTGCCAGCAGCTTAGGGGACAGGAATAGCAATCAGCCCCAGCATTTT. The whole variable domain, filled in from reference TRBV7-9 and TRBJ1-5, reads DTGVSQNPRHKITKRGQNVTFRCDPISEHNRLYWYRQTLGQGPEFLTYFQNEAQLEKSRLLSDRFSAERPKGSFSTLEIQRTEQGDSAMYLCASSLGDRNSNQPQHFGDGTRLSIL.

This rearrangement joins TRBV10-3 to TRBJ1-6; D not resolved. V lost 3 bases and J 8 bases, leaving 11 bases between the germline ends. In germline, CDR1 is ENHRY, CDR2 SYGVKD. The CDR3 is 14 amino acids. CDR3 nucleotides: TGTGCCATCAGTGACCCGGTCGGGGATTCACCCCTCCACTTT. This sequence encodes CAISDPVGDSPLHF.

The chain combines TRBV7-9 with TRBJ2-7; D may correspond to TRBD1 or TRBD2 (5 bases each). Germline V gives CDR1 SEHNR, CDR2 FQNEAQ (reference sequence). The V end was cut by 5 bases, the J end by 2 bases, with 16 bases between. The CDR3 has 15 amino acids. CDR3 residues: CASSARDRPPYEQYF. The CDR3 DNA reads as TGTGCCAGCAGCGCCCGGGACCGTCCCCCCTACGAGCAGTACTTC.

A few counts support this clonotype. As DNA, the CDR3 is TGTGCCAGCAGTTTATCGTTCGGACAGAACACTGAAGCTTTCTTT. It translates to CASSLSFGQNTEAFF. This chain uses TRBV27 with TRBJ1-1; a weak D match, TRBD1 (5 bases). CDR3 length equals 15 residues. Germline CDR1 is MNHEY and CDR2 is SMNVEV (reference sequence). V shed 0 bases and J shed 1 base, with 9 bases lying between them.

This clonotype was counted at least ten times. The rearrangement links TRBV7-2 to TRBJ2-1, with 7 bases that match TRBD2. The CDR3 runs to 15 residues. V shed 3 bases, J shed 5 bases, and the junction held 7 bases outside the gene matches. Germline V lookup: CDR1 SGHTA, CDR2 FQGNSA. The CDR3: CASSFWEGQNNEQFF. The CDR3 nucleotides are TGTGCCAGCAGCTTTTGGGAGGGCCAGAACAATGAGCAGTTCTTC.

This clonotype has ten or more counts. CDR3 in amino acids: CASSARAGETQYF. CDR3 in DNA: TGTGCCAGCTCCGCACGGGCCGGGGAGACCCAGTACTTC. This chain connects TRBV18 to TRBJ2-5; D gene uncertain. V lost 6 bases and J 5 bases, leaving 13 bases between the germline ends. The V gene's germline CDR1 is KGHSH and CDR2 LQKENI. The CDR3 totals 13 residues.

V usage is TRBV10-3 and J usage is TRBJ2-6; D is undetermined. Per germline, CDR1 ENHRY and CDR2 SYGVKD. The length of the CDR3 is 15 residues. The germline V and J ends were trimmed by 4 bases and 0 bases, with 7 bases remaining between them. Here the CDR3 reads CAISVVVSGANVLTF. DNA for the CDR3: TGTGCCATCAGTGTGGTAGTCTCTGGGGCCAACGTCCTGACTTTC.

This clonotype showed up many times. This rearrangement joins TRBV12-3 or TRBV12-4 to TRBJ1-2; TRBD1 matches at 9 bases. The CDR3 is 15 residues long. V lost 6 bases and J lost 3; bases outside the gene matches: 8. CDR3: CASRYNRGRDYGYTF. Here the CDR3 DNA reads TGTGCCAGCAGATATAACAGGGGGCGCGACTATGGCTACACCTTC.

This clonotype was seen ten or more times. The rearrangement uses TRBV12-3 or TRBV12-4 and TRBJ1-2; 7 nucleotides match TRBD1. With 5 bases clipped from V and 5 bases from J, the junction kept 8 bases outside the gene matches. This CDR3 is built from 14 residues. The chain's CDR3 is CASSPTGPSYGYTF. In DNA, the CDR3 is TGTGCCAGCAGTCCGACAGGGCCGTCATATGGCTACACCTTC.

This clonotype has only a few counts. The J gene is TRBJ2-2, the V gene TRBV6-2 or TRBV6-3; maybe TRBD1 (6 bases). Germline V gene data show CDR1 as MNHEY and CDR2 as SVGEGT. The CDR3 has 15 residues. Trimming removed 8 bases at V and 2 bases at J, with 15 bases between. The CDR3 nucleotides are TGTGCCAGCGCCCCGGGACACTTCAACACCGGGGAGCTGTTTTTT. It encodes CASAPGHFNTGELFF.

The chain carries TRBV7-9 and TRBJ2-5, with 8 bases identical to TRBD1. After removal of 5 bases from V and 4 bases from J, the junction contained 9 bases not matched to a gene. CDR3 length: 15 amino acids. Per the germline V gene, CDR1 is SEHNR and CDR2 is FQNEAQ (reference sequence). The CDR3 spells CASSQRGQGGETQYF. DNA of the CDR3: TGTGCCAGCAGCCAACGAGGACAGGGAGGAGAGACCCAGTACTTC.

In this sample, this clonotype turned up a few times. The gene calls are TRBV7-2 and TRBJ2-1; D call uncertain. V was cut by 5 bases and J by 11 bases, with 10 bases left in between. The CDR3 loop spans 11 amino acids. Looked up from germline, CDR1 is SGHTA and CDR2 is FQGNSA. The CDR3 loop reads CASSLGIKQFF. The CDR3 region has the DNA TGTGCCAGCAGCCTGGGGATTAAGCAGTTCTTC.